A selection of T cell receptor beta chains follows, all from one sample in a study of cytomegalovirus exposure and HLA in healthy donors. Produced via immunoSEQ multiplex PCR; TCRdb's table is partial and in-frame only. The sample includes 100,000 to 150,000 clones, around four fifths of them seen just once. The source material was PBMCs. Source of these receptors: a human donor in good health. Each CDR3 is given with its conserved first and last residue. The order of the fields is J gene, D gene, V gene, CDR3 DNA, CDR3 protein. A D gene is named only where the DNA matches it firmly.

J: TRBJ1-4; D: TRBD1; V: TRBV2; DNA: TGTGCCAGCAGGGCAACGACAGGGGGCGCTAGTCCGACTAATGAAAAACTGTTTTTT; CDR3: CASRATTGGASPTNEKLFF
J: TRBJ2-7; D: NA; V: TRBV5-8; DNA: TGTGCCAGCAGTTCCGCTACCAACGAGCAGTACTTC; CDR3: CASSSATNEQYF
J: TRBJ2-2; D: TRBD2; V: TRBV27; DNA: TGTGCCAGCAGTTTATCCCAGGCCCCCGGGGGGGGCGGGGAGCTGTTTTTT; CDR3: CASSLSQAPGGGGELFF
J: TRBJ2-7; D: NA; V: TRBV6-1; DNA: TGTGCCACCCTTGCCTACGAGCAGTACTTC; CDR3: CATLAYEQYF
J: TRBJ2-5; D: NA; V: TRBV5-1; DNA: TGCGCCAGCAGCTTGTCTTTCCGGGGGTGGCAAGAGACCCAGTACTTC; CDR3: CASSLSFRGWQETQYF
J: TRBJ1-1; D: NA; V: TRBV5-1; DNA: TGCGCCAGCAGCCTGAGGGCCATCGCGGATCCTTTGAACACTGAAGCTTTCTTT; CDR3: CASSLRAIADPLNTEAFF
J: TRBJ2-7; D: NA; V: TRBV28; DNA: TGTGCCAGCAGTTTCACTAGCAGGTCCTACGAGCAGTACTTC; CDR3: CASSFTSRSYEQYF
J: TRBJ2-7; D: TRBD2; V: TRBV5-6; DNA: TGTGCCAGCAACCCCCACGGTACTAGCGGGAAAATCTACGAGCAGTACTTC; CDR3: CASNPHGTSGKIYEQYF
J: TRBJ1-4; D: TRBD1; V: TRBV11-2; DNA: TGTGCCAGCAGCCTGGGACAGTGGAATGAAAAACTGTTTTTT; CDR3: CASSLGQWNEKLFF
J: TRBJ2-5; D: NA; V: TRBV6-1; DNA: TGTGCCAGCAGTGAAGATTACGGTTGGCGGGAGACCCAGTACTTC; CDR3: CASSEDYGWRETQYF
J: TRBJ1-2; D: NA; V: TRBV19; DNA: TGTGCCAGCTTTCTCCTAGGGGCCTACACCTTC; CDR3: CASFLLGAYTF